This T cell receptor beta chain stems from a study of blood T cell repertoires in COVID-19. Study context: Samples representing acute and convalescent COVID-19 were sourced from the United States, Italy and Spain. The analysed material was cDNA or gDNA that came from T cells, B-cell-depleted T cells, or PBMCs.

The germline gives CDR1 MDHEN, CDR2 SYDVKM. The V end was cut by 4 bases, the J end by 4 bases, with 13 bases between. The CDR3 spans 14 residues. In the study's own analysis: Researchers report that nucleated cell counts were estimated from reference gene primer amplification. Clones were read by immunoSEQ multiplex PCR, and TCRdb kept only the in-frame ones, dropping some. D and trimming were read from the DNA, whereas the V and J calls and clone size are those reported in that table. The sample shows around 80,000 clones, under 80% of them seen only once. The source is a woman aged 80 or older with active or convalescent COVID-19. The chain uses TRBV28 and TRBJ2-5; D is possibly TRBD2 (5 bases). The sample was peripheral blood. The DNA of the CDR3 is TGTGCCAGCAGTTCCCAGGACTCGGGAGAGACCCAGTACTTC. It codes for CASSSQDSGETQYF. Full variable domain (outside the CDR3, taken from reference TRBV28 and TRBJ2-5): DVKVTQSSRYLVKRTGEKVFLECVQDMDHENMFWYRQDPGLGLRLIYFSYDVKMKEKGDIPEGYSVSREKKERFSLILESASTNQTSMYLCASSSQDSGETQYFGPGTRLLVL.